Sequencing of this T cell receptor beta chain was carried out in a study of blood T cell repertoires in COVID-19. The wider study: Samples of COVID-19 (acute and convalescent) were obtained from the United States, Italy and Spain.

In the original processing: Amplification of reference gene primers provided the estimated nucleated cell counts. Libraries were prepared by immunoSEQ multiplex PCR; TCRdb keeps only in-frame clonotypes and omits some of them. V and J calls and clone size are those listed in that table; D and trimming were worked out from the DNA. Of about 270,000 clones in the sample, about 89% were seen once. With 5 bases removed from V and 7 bases from J, the gap between germline ends came to 20 bases. The CDR3 contains 15 residues. Germline CDR1 and CDR2: MDHEN and SYDVKM. This chain uses TRBV28 with TRBJ1-2; TRBD1 might be the D (5 bases). The source is a woman aged 55-70 years who had recovered from COVID-19. What was sequenced was peripheral blood. The CDR3 is CASSPAPQGLRGYTF. DNA of the CDR3: TGTGCCAGCAGTCCGGCCCCGCAGGGTCTCCGTGGCTACACCTTC.